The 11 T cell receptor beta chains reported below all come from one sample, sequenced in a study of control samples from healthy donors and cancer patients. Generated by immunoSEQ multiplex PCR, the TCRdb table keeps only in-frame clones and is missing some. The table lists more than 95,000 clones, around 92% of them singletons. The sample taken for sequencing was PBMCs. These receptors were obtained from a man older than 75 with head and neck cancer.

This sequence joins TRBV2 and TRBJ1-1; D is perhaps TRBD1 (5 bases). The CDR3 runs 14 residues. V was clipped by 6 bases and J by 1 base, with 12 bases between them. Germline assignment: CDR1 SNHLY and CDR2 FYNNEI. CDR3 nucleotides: TGTGCCAGCAGCATACTAACAGGGAACACTGAAGCTTTCTTT. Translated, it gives CASSILTGNTEAFF.

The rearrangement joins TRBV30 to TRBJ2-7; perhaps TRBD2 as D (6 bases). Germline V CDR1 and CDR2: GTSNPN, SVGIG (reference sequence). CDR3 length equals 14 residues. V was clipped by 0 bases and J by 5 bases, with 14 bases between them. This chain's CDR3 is CAWSVTSSADEQYF. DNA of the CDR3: TGTGCCTGGAGTGTGACTAGTTCAGCGGACGAGCAGTACTTC.

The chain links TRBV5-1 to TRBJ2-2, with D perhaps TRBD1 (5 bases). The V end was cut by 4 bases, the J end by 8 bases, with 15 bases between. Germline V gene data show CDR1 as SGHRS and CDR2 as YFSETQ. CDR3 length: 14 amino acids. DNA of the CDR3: TGCGCCAGCAGCGTAGACAGAGTCGGTGGGGAGCTGTTTTTT. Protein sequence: CASSVDRVGGELFF.

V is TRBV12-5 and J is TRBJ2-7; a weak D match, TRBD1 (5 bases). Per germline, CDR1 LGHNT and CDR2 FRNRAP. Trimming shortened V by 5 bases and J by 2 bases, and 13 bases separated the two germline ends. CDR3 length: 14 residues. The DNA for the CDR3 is TGTGCTAGTGGTCAGACCGACAGAACCTACGAGCAGTACTTC. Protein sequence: CASGQTDRTYEQYF.

The CDR3 nucleotides are TGTGCCAGCAGCGCCGGGGACTCTGGAAACACCATATATTTT. It is translated as CASSAGDSGNTIYF. This chain joins TRBV9 and TRBJ1-3; D call uncertain. Trimming shortened V by 3 bases and J by 0 bases, and 7 bases separated the two germline ends. The CDR3 has 14 amino acids. Germline CDR1 and CDR2: SGDLS and YYNGEE. The variable domain in full, with the rest retrieved from reference TRBV9 and TRBJ1-3, is DSGVTQTPKHLITATGQRVTLRCSPRSGDLSVYWYQQSLDQGLQFLIQYYNGEERAKGNILERFSAQQFPDLHSELNLSSLELGDSALYFCASSAGDSGNTIYFGEGSWLTVV.

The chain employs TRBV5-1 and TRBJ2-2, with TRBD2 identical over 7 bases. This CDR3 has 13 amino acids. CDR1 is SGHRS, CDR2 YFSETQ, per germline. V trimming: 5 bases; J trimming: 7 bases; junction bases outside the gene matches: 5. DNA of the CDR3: TGCGCCAGCAGTCCAAGGACTAGCGGGGAGCTGTTTTTT. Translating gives CASSPRTSGELFF.

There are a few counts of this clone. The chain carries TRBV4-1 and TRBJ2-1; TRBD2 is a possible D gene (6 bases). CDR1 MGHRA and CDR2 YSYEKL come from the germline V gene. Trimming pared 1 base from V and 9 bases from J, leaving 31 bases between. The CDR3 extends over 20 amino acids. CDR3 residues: CASSQGIVRARVGRGSEQFF. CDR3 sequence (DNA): TGCGCCAGCAGCCAAGGGATAGTCCGGGCGAGAGTAGGTCGGGGGAGTGAGCAGTTCTTC.

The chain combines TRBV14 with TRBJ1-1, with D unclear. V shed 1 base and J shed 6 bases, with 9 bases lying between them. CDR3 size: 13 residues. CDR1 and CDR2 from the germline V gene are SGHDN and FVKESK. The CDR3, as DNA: TGTGCCAGCAGCCAAGTTCTGCTAGCTGAAGCTTTCTTT. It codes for CASSQVLLAEAFF. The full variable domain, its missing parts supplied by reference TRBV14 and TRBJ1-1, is EAGVTQFPSHSVIEKGQTVTLRCDPISGHDNLYWYRRVMGKEIKFLLHFVKESKQDESGMPNNRFLAERTGGTYSTLKVQPAELEDSGVYFCASSQVLLAEAFFGQGTRLTVV.

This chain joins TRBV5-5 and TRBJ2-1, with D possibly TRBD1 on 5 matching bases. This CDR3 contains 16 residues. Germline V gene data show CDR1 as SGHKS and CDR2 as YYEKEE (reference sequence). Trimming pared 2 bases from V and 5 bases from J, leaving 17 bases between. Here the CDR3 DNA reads TGTGCCAGCAGCTTTTACACAGGCCTGGGGCACAATGAGCAGTTCTTC. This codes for CASSFYTGLGHNEQFF. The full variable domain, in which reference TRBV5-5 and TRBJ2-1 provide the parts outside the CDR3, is DAGVTQSPTHLIKTRGQQVTLRCSPISGHKSVSWYQQVLGQGPQFIFQYYEKEERGRGNFPDRFSARQFPNYSSELNVNALLLGDSALYLCASSFYTGLGHNEQFFGPGTRLTVL.

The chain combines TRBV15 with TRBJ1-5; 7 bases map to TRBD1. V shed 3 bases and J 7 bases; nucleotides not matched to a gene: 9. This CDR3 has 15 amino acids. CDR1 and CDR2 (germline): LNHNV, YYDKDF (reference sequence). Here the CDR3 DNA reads TGTGCCACCAGCAGCCAAAGACAGGGCATACAGCCCCAGCATTTT. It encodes CATSSQRQGIQPQHF.

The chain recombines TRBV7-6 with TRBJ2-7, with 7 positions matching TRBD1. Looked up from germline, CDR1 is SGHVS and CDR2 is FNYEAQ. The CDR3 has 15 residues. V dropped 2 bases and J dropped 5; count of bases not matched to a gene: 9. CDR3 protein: CASSLLEVGGDEQYF. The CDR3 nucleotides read TGTGCCAGCAGCTTATTAGAGGTAGGGGGCGACGAGCAGTACTTC.